In its sample, the clone carrying this T cell receptor beta chain was seen once. The CDR3 runs to 16 residues. J lost 6 bases, V lost 0 bases, and 9 bases had no gene match. Looked up from germline, CDR1 is SGHTA and CDR2 is FQGNSA. The sample originates from a study of blood T cell repertoires in COVID-19. Study-level background: COVID-19 samples collected from the United States, Italy and Spain covered acute and convalescent phases. Nucleic acid was either cDNA or gDNA, and it came from T cells, B-cell-depleted T cells, or PBMCs.

Original handling: Amplification of reference gene primers provided the estimated nucleated cell counts. Data came from immunoSEQ multiplex PCR; TCRdb stores just in-frame clones and leaves some out. The DNA gave D and trimming, while V, J and clone size come from that table. The sample holds roughly 120,000 clones, 80% to 90% seen once. The TCR sequence derives from a woman aged 70-85 years with acute or convalescent COVID-19. The chain joins TRBV7-2 to TRBJ2-5; the match to TRBD2 covers 8 bases. The specimen sequenced was peripheral blood. The CDR3 sequence: CASSLARGGGWKTQYF. The CDR3, as DNA: TGTGCCAGCAGCTTAGCGAGGGGCGGGGGGTGGAAGACCCAGTACTTC.